The table lists the clone carrying this TCR beta chain with a count of one. Profiled with immunoSEQ multiplex PCR; TCRdb holds only in-frame clones, not every one. The repertoire holds 180,000 or so clones, around four fifths seen once, with roughly 13% in the top ten. Germline-derived CDR1 and CDR2 are GTSNPN and SVGIG (reference sequence). The V end was cut by 0 bases, the J end by 9 bases, with 11 bases between. This CDR3 is 12 amino acids long. This sample is drawn from a study of blood T cell repertoires in COVID-19. Study summary: Acute-phase and convalescent COVID-19 samples originated in the United States, Italy and Spain.

The clonotype originates from an older woman who had recovered from COVID-19. The gene calls are TRBV30 and TRBJ1-1; D not resolved. Sample: PBMCs or T cells enriched from blood (not recorded which). The CDR3 is CAWSVRGGKAFF. The CDR3 coding sequence is TGTGCCTGGAGTGTTCGGGGTGGGAAAGCTTTCTTT. Using reference TRBV30 and TRBJ1-1 for the parts outside the CDR3, the full variable domain is SQTIHQWPATLVQPVGSPLSLECTVEGTSNPNLYWYRQAAGRGLQLLFYSVGIGQISSEVPQNLSASRPQDRQFILSSKKLLLSDSGFYLCAWSVRGGKAFFGQGTRLTVV.